This T cell receptor (beta chain) emerged from a study of blood T cell repertoires in COVID-19. Study-wide context: Samples came from the United States, Italy and Spain, spanning acute and convalescent COVID-19. T cells, B-cell-depleted T cells, or PBMCs supplied cDNA or gDNA.

Germline trimming cut 4 bases from V and 3 bases from J; bases unmatched to any gene: 6. Germline CDR1 and CDR2: KGHSH and LQKENI. This CDR3 spans 14 amino acids. Original processing notes: Amplifying reference gene primers gave estimates of nucleated cell counts. Sequencing used immunoSEQ multiplex PCR; TCRdb keeps in-frame clones, though not all of them. The D gene and trimming were derived from the DNA, and the V and J assignments and clone size from that table. The data contain about 200,000 clones, more than 75% of them seen just once; the ten biggest clones take up about 4.1%. The TCR originated in a man aged 50-60 years with acute or convalescent COVID-19. The chain joins TRBV18 to TRBJ2-7; 7 bases line up with TRBD1. Sequencing was done on a sample of peripheral blood. The CDR3 DNA is TGTGCCAGCTCACTCCGGGACAGAAGCTACGAGCAGTACTTC. This encodes CASSLRDRSYEQYF.